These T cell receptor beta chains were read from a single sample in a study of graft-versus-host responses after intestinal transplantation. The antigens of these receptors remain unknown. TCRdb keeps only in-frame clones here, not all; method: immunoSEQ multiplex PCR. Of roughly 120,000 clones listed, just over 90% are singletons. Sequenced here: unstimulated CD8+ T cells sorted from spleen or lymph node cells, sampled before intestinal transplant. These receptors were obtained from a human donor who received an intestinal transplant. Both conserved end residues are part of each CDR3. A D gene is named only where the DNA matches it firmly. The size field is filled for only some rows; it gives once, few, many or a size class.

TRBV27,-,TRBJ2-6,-,CASSLTRSGANVLTF,TGTGCCAGCAGTTTAACCCGCTCTGGGGCCAACGTCCTGACTTTC
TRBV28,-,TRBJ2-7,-,CASSFQGRLYEQYF,TGTGCCAGCAGTTTTCAGGGGCGCTTGTACGAGCAGTACTTC
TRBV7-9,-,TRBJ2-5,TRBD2,CASSHSGGQGTQYF,TGTGCCAGCAGCCACTCGGGGGGGCAGGGGACCCAGTACTTC
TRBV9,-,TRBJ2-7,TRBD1,CASSERGTGFSYEQYF,TGTGCCAGCAGCGAGAGGGGGACAGGGTTCTCCTACGAGCAGTACTTC
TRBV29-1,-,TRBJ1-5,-,CSVWDGNSNQPQHF,TGCAGCGTTTGGGACGGTAATAGCAATCAGCCCCAGCATTTT
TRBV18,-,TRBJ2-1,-,CASSPLQGGDEQFF,TGTGCCAGCTCACCTTTACAGGGAGGGGATGAGCAGTTCTTC
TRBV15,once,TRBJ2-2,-,CATSRELSRELFF,TGTGCCACCAGCAGAGAACTGTCCAGGGAGCTGTTTTTT
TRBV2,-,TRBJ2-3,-,CASSVETSSTDTQYF,TGTGCCAGCAGTGTTGAGACCTCGAGCACAGATACGCAGTATTTT
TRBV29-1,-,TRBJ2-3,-,CSVASVRTSSTDTQYF,TGCAGCGTTGCGTCGGTAAGGACTTCTAGCACAGATACGCAGTATTTT
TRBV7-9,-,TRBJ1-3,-,CASSLDPTGYGNTIYF,TGTGCCAGCAGCTTAGACCCGACAGGCTATGGAAACACCATATATTTT
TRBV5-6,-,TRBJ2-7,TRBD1,CASSLVAGGGEQYF,TGTGCCAGCAGCTTGGTGGCAGGGGGCGGCGAGCAGTACTTC
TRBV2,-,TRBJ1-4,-,CASSEARMQGPTNEKLFF,TGTGCCAGCAGTGAAGCGAGAATGCAGGGCCCAACTAATGAAAAACTGTTTTTT
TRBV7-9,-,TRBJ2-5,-,CASSLGQRQETQYF,TGTGCCAGCAGCCTAGGACAGCGCCAAGAGACCCAGTACTTC
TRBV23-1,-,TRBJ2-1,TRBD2,CARVTSEKRREQFF,TGCGCCAGGGTTACTAGCGAGAAGCGGAGGGAGCAGTTCTTC
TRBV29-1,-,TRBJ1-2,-,CSVDEPGAANYGYTF,TGCAGCGTTGATGAACCGGGGGCAGCTAACTATGGCTACACCTTC
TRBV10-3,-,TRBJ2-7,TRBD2,CAISESTGRYEQYF,TGTGCCATCAGTGAGTCGACCGGGAGGTACGAGCAGTACTTC
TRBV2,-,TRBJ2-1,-,CASSVARNEQFF,TGTGCCAGCAGTGTGGCCCGCAATGAGCAGTTCTTC
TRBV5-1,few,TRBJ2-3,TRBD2,CASSDYWRTSGTTDTQYF,TGCGCCAGCAGCGATTATTGGCGGACTAGCGGTACCACAGATACGCAGTATTTT
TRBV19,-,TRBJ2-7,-,CASSPRGRAHEQYF,TGTGCCAGTAGTCCCAGGGGCCGGGCACACGAGCAGTACTTC
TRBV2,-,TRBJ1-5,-,CASRDGKLGPPQHF,TGTGCCAGCAGAGACGGGAAGCTAGGACCGCCCCAGCATTTT
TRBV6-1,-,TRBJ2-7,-,CASSVDLTYEQYF,TGTGCCAGCAGTGTGGACCTTACCTACGAGCAGTACTTC
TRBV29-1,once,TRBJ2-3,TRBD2,CSVEDPGGRGVFTDTQYF,TGCAGCGTTGAAGATCCGGGGGGACGGGGGGTTTTTACAGATACGCAGTATTTT
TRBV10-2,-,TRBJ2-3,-,CASSGQGTPRLSTDTQYF,TGCGCCAGCAGTGGCCAAGGGACCCCCAGACTTAGCACAGATACGCAGTATTTT
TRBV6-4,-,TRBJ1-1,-,CASSAARTLEAFF,TGTGCCAGCAGTGCGGCCAGGACCTTAGAAGCTTTCTTT
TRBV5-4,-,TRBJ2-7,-,CASSLQSGTYEQYF,TGTGCCAGCAGCCTACAATCCGGGACATACGAGCAGTACTTC
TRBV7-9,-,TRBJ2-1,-,CASSLGSPSYNEQFF,TGTGCCAGCAGCTTAGGCTCCCCCTCCTACAATGAGCAGTTCTTC
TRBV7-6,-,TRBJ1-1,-,CASSRTVTNTEAFF,TGTGCCAGCAGCCGGACAGTAACGAACACTGAAGCTTTCTTT
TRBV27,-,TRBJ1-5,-,CASSYRENQPQHF,TGTGCCAGCAGTTACAGGGAAAATCAGCCCCAGCATTTT
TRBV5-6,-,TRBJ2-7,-,CASSLDVGPGVKEQYF,TGTGCCAGCAGCTTGGATGTCGGGCCGGGAGTAAAGGAGCAGTACTTC
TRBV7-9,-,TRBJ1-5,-,CASSLAGVVGQPQHF,TGTGCCAGCAGCTTAGCGGGTGTAGTGGGGCAGCCCCAGCATTTT
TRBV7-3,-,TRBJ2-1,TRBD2,CASSLLAGVYNEQFF,TGTGCCAGCAGCCTCCTAGCGGGAGTCTACAATGAGCAGTTCTTC
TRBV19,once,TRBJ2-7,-,CASSITVHLGYEQYF,TGTGCCAGTAGTATAACCGTCCACCTAGGGTACGAGCAGTACTTC
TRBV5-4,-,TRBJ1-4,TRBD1,CASSLGGAREKLFF,TGTGCCAGCAGCTTAGGGGGCGCGAGAGAAAAACTGTTTTTT
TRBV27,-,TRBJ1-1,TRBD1,CASRPTGFNTEAFF,TGTGCCAGCAGGCCGACAGGGTTTAACACTGAAGCTTTCTTT